These 10 T cell receptor beta chains were sequenced from one sample in a study of OX40 agonist ivuxolimab in advanced cancers. The protocol was immunoSEQ multiplex PCR, while the TCRdb copy is restricted to in-frame clones and leaves out a portion. The table records 68,000 or so clones, 82% of them present only once. This specimen consisted of CD4+ or CD8+ T cells sorted from blood, obtained in a trial of the OX40 agonist ivuxolimab. Receptors originate from an adult with an advanced solid tumor such as melanoma, head and neck, liver or kidney cancer.

V usage is TRBV5-1 and J usage is TRBJ2-1; 11 bases match TRBD2. This CDR3 is 18 amino acids long. Trimming at V came to 1 base and at J to 4 bases, leaving 10 bases not matched to a gene. CDR1 and CDR2 (germline): SGHRS, YFSETQ. The CDR3, as DNA: TGCGCCAGCAGCTTGAGAGGTACTAGCGGGAGCCAATACAATGAGCAGTTCTTC. Amino acid sequence: CASSLRGTSGSQYNEQFF.

V is TRBV10-3 and J is TRBJ2-3, with 8 bases that match TRBD2. J gave up 2 bases and V 4 bases, and 11 bases lay outside the gene matches. CDR1 ENHRY and CDR2 SYGVKD come from the germline V gene. This CDR3 is 17 amino acids long. As DNA, the CDR3 is TGTGCCATCAGTGGGGGTACGGCGGGAGGAGACACAGATACGCAGTATTTT. As protein: CAISGGTAGGDTDTQYF.

The rearrangement uses TRBV5-1 and TRBJ2-1; D is ambiguous. The CDR3 spans 14 residues. V dropped 4 bases and J dropped 0 bases, with 8 bases sitting between them. Germline CDR1 reads SGHRS; CDR2 reads YFSETQ. CDR3 in DNA: TGCGCCAGCAGCCGTGAGAGCTCCTACAATGAGCAGTTCTTC. Protein sequence: CASSRESSYNEQFF. The full variable domain, rest sourced from reference TRBV5-1 and TRBJ2-1, is KAGVTQTPRYLIKTRGQQVTLSCSPISGHRSVSWYQQTPGQGLQFLFEYFSETQRNKGNFPGRFSGRQFSNSRSEMNVSTLELGDSALYLCASSRESSYNEQFFGPGTRLTVL.

The J gene is TRBJ2-1, the V gene TRBV15; a weak D match, TRBD2 (6 bases). The ends were cut back, 1 base at V and 8 bases at J, with 18 bases in the middle. The CDR3 is 16 amino acids. Germline CDR1 reads LNHNV; CDR2 reads YYDKDF (reference sequence). The CDR3 loop is CATSRGGTARLYEQFF. CDR3 in DNA: TGTGCCACCAGCAGAGGCGGGACGGCCCGCCTCTATGAGCAGTTCTTC.

V is TRBV11-1 and J is TRBJ2-2, with no clear D. Trimming shortened V by 2 bases and J by 6 bases, and 7 bases separated the two germline ends. This CDR3 contains 13 residues. The germline V gene has CDR1 SGHAT and CDR2 FQDESV (reference sequence). CDR3 sequence reads: CASSLLQAGELFF. In DNA form, the CDR3 reads TGTGCCAGCAGCTTACTCCAGGCCGGGGAGCTGTTTTTT.

The J gene is TRBJ1-1, the V gene TRBV7-2, with TRBD1 identical over 8 bases. CDR1 is SGHTA and CDR2 is FQGNSA in the germline V gene. The CDR3 is 14 amino acids. J was trimmed by 9 bases and V by 3 bases; bases with no gene match: 9. This chain's CDR3 is CASSFEGQGGKAFF. The CDR3 region has the DNA TGTGCCAGCAGCTTTGAAGGACAGGGTGGTAAAGCTTTCTTT.

V gene TRBV4-1 combines with J gene TRBJ1-2; 7 nucleotides align to TRBD1. The CDR3 loop spans 14 amino acids. Germline V gene sequence: CDR1 MGHRA, CDR2 YSYEKL. J lost 8 bases, V lost 5 bases, and 11 bases had no gene match. For the CDR3, the DNA is TGCGCCAGCAGCAATTTACAGGGGAGCGACGGCTACACCTTC. Amino acids: CASSNLQGSDGYTF.

The V and J genes are TRBV11-2 and TRBJ1-1; TRBD1 might be the D (6 bases). CDR3 length equals 12 residues. Germline CDR1 reads SGHAT; CDR2 reads FQNNGV. V dropped 3 bases and J dropped 9 bases, with 11 bases sitting between them. CDR3 region: CASSLDRVKAFF. CDR3 nucleotides: TGTGCCAGCAGCTTGGACAGAGTGAAAGCTTTCTTT. The full variable domain, completed using reference TRBV11-2 and TRBJ1-1, is EAGVAQSPRYKIIEKRQSVAFWCNPISGHATLYWYQQILGQGPKLLIQFQNNGVVDDSQLPKDRFSAERLKGVDSTLKIQPAKLEDSAVYLCASSLDRVKAFFGQGTRLTVV.

J is TRBJ2-3 and V is TRBV4-1; 10 nucleotides line up with TRBD1. With 0 bases clipped from V and 15 bases from J, the junction kept 6 bases outside the gene matches. Per germline, CDR1 MGHRA and CDR2 YSYEKL. This CDR3 has 13 residues. The CDR3 bases are TGCGCCAGCAGCCAAGAGCCGGGACAGGGGAATTATTTT. It specifies CASSQEPGQGNYF.

V gene TRBV10-3 combines with J gene TRBJ1-1; no definite D call. CDR3 length equals 13 residues. The V end lost 0 bases, the J end lost 6 bases, and 8 bases lay between the germline ends. Germline V CDR1 and CDR2: ENHRY, SYGVKD. This CDR3 reads CAISESSRAEAFF. Here the CDR3 DNA reads TGTGCCATCAGTGAGTCCAGCCGGGCTGAAGCTTTCTTT.